A selection of T cell receptor beta chains follows, all from one sample in a study of CD8+ T cells in alopecia areata. Profiled with immunoSEQ multiplex PCR; TCRdb holds only in-frame clones, not every one. Here the sample spans 150,000 or so clones, 50% to 65% being singletons. The source was CD8+ T cells sorted from blood, collected at week 0. These receptors originate from a human donor with alopecia areata. The CDR3 runs from the conserved cysteine through the conserved F or W. Fields, in order: CDR3 protein, CDR3 DNA, V gene, D gene, clone size, J gene, CDR3 length. D genes are given only for firm matches. Clone sizes are given selectively: once, few, many, or a class where the clone is expanded.

CDR3: CASSPHGRAGEQFF
DNA: TGTGCCAGCAGCCCACACGGGCGCGCCGGGGAGCAGTTCTTC
V: TRBV11-2
D: NA
size: NA
J: TRBJ2-1
length: 14

CDR3: CSAEDDQNYGYTF
DNA: TGCAGCGCCGAGGACGACCAAAACTATGGCTACACCTTC
V: TRBV29-1
D: NA
size: few
J: TRBJ1-2
length: 13

CDR3: CATSTFGTSGEQFF
DNA: TGTGCCACCAGCACTTTTGGGACTTCTGGTGAGCAGTTCTTC
V: TRBV15
D: NA
size: NA
J: TRBJ2-1
length: 14

CDR3: CASSVWDTAYNEQFF
DNA: TGTGCCAGCAGCGTGTGGGACACTGCTTACAACGAGCAGTTCTTC
V: TRBV9
D: NA
size: NA
J: TRBJ2-1
length: 15

CDR3: CASSPPDNYEQYF
DNA: TGTGCCAGCAGCCCGCCCGACAACTACGAGCAGTACTTC
V: TRBV7-9
D: NA
size: NA
J: TRBJ2-7
length: 13

CDR3: CATSGWTSGDSQETQYF
DNA: TGTGCCACCAGCGGCTGGACTAGCGGGGATTCCCAAGAGACCCAGTACTTC
V: TRBV15
D: TRBD2
size: NA
J: TRBJ2-5
length: 17

CDR3: CALRLAGGHEQFF
DNA: TGTGCCTTAAGACTAGCGGGGGGGCATGAGCAGTTCTTC
V: TRBV30
D: TRBD2
size: NA
J: TRBJ2-1
length: 13

CDR3: CACDRGNEKLFF
DNA: TGTGCCTGCGACAGGGGAAATGAAAAACTGTTTTTT
V: TRBV30
D: TRBD1
size: NA
J: TRBJ1-4
length: 12

CDR3: CSGVLDGEQYF
DNA: TGCAGCGGTGTCCTGGACGGGGAGCAGTACTTC
V: TRBV29-1
D: NA
size: NA
J: TRBJ2-7
length: 11

CDR3: CARGEVGEQYF
DNA: TGTGCCCGAGGGGAGGTCGGCGAGCAGTACTTC
V: TRBV30
D: NA
size: NA
J: TRBJ2-7
length: 11

CDR3: CASSFPGQGSRDYGYTF
DNA: TGTGCCAGCAGCTTCCCGGGACAGGGAAGTAGGGACTATGGCTACACCTTC
V: TRBV7-9
D: TRBD1
size: NA
J: TRBJ1-2
length: 17

CDR3: CSVTETSGNTIYF
DNA: TGCAGCGTGACAGAAACCTCTGGAAACACCATATATTTT
V: TRBV29-1
D: NA
size: NA
J: TRBJ1-3
length: 13

CDR3: CASSQDPSGGSYNEQFF
DNA: TGCGCCAGCAGCCAAGATCCCAGCGGGGGATCCTACAATGAGCAGTTCTTC
V: TRBV4-3
D: TRBD2
size: few
J: TRBJ2-1
length: 17

CDR3: CASGPEDNYGYTF
DNA: TGTGCCAGCGGTCCGGAGGATAACTATGGCTACACCTTC
V: TRBV7-6
D: NA
size: few
J: TRBJ1-2
length: 13

CDR3: CASSYRTGGTEAFF
DNA: TGTGCCAGCAGCTACCGGACAGGTGGGACTGAAGCTTTCTTT
V: TRBV6-5
D: TRBD1
size: NA
J: TRBJ1-1
length: 14

CDR3: CAWSHGRTEAFF
DNA: TGTGCCTGGAGTCACGGACGCACTGAAGCTTTCTTT
V: TRBV30
D: NA
size: NA
J: TRBJ1-1
length: 12

CDR3: CATSIQRDSYQPQHF
DNA: TGTGCCACCAGCATCCAACGGGACAGTTATCAGCCCCAGCATTTT
V: TRBV15
D: TRBD1
size: few
J: TRBJ1-5
length: 15